The clone carrying this TCR beta chain showed up many times. Its antigen is not known. Per the germline V gene, CDR1 is MDHEN and CDR2 is SYDVKM. V trimming: 8 bases; J trimming: 5 bases; junction bases outside the gene matches: 4. The CDR3 has 13 residues. The data were obtained in a study of molecular identifiers for immune sequencing clone quantification. At the level of the study: Replicate runs used RNA from approximately 20,000 or 100,000 naive CD8 cells, which was split five ways into aliquots, and four of those aliquots were then sequenced.

TCRdb called the PCR reads again in MiXCR, with one record for every CDR3 protein. The sample has tens of thousands of distinct CDR3 sequences, approximately 18% seen once. The CD8+CD4-CCR7+CD45RA+ phenotype defined the sorted naive CD8 T cells. Study results and caveats: Over 99% of effector molecules, yet under 1% of naive-cell molecules, were held by clones above 20 RNA copies.

This chain joins TRBV28 and TRBJ2-5, with 11 positions matching TRBD2. Source material: naive CD8+ T cells from blood, with Jurkat cell RNA spiked in. The subset is: FACS-sorted CD8+CD4-CCR7+CD45RA+ naive T cells. The TCR sequence derives from a human donor in good health. Some libraries in this study had Jurkat cell RNA spiked in. CDR3 sequence (DNA): TGTGCCAGCGCATCTAGCGGGAGGGAGACCCAGTACTTC. It translates to CASASSGRETQYF.